The present entry profiles one T cell receptor beta chain with its context. Its antigen is not known. The sample belongs to a study of a mutant IDH1 vaccine in newly diagnosed glioma. Looking at the study overall: Treated individuals were about 62% male and approximately 38% female, averaging approximately 40 years of age. Study-level results: The occurrence of vaccine-induced immune responses was seen in 90% to 95% of patients.

Time point noted: week 35, safety follow-up. Doses comprised 300 ug of mutant IDH1 20-mer peptide each, plus topical imiquimod. Assay: immunoSEQ multiplex PCR; the TCRdb copy retains only in-frame clones and omits some. This sample has some 31,000 clones, with 79% found just once. The germline gives CDR1 MNHEY, CDR2 SVGAGI. The CDR3 sequence is 15 residues long. V was trimmed by 6 bases and J by 5 bases, leaving 18 bases between them. The sequence came from a woman between 25 and 40 years old with glioma. Some clones in this sample may be carry-over from other donors' samples. The chain uses TRBV6-5 and TRBJ2-3, with a weak D call TRBD1 (6 bases). The sequences come from PBMCs, collected from a glioma patient whose treatment included an IDH1 peptide vaccine. CDR3 loop: CASSSGAGLGDTQYF. CDR3 bases: TGTGCCAGCAGCTCAGGGGCTGGCCTGGGAGATACGCAGTATTTT.